The TCR beta chain under discussion was sequenced for a study of human T cells and chemical hapten exposure. This clonotype has a handful of counts. Germline trimming cut 7 bases from V and 4 bases from J; bases unmatched to any gene: 7. Germline CDR1 reads MNHNY; CDR2 reads SVGAGI (reference sequence). The CDR3 consists of 13 residues. The sample's time point: patch test 2, 6 weeks after DPC sensitization. Noted treatment: therapeutic diphenylcyclopropenone sensitization with weekly scalp DPC. A single record per CDR3 protein comes from TCRdb applying MiXCR to the RACE reads. The sample yields hundreds of thousands of distinct CDR3 sequences, just under 6.5% seen once.

The input for sequencing was whole blood, taken in connection with sensitization to the hapten diphenylcyclopropenone (DPC). The chain recombines TRBV6-6 with TRBJ2-7; 7 bases map to TRBD1. The sequence came from a woman aged 18-29 years with alopecia areata. Some clones in this sample may be carry-over from other donors' samples. Here the CDR3 DNA reads TGTGCCAGCACGCGGACAGGCGGGTACGAGCAGTACTTC. It specifies CASTRTGGYEQYF.